This paragraph covers one TCR beta chain sequence. Its specificity is unknown. This sample was taken from a study of CD8+ T cells in alopecia areata. At the level of the study: Percent affected scalp area, the SALT score, rated treated patients' severity.

V was clipped by 5 bases and J by 0 bases, with 20 bases between them. This CDR3 has 17 residues. CDR1 and CDR2 from the germline V gene are SGHDT and YYEEEE. Overall study findings and caveats: Lesional scalp displayed greater clonality than normal scalp, most notably in alopecia totalis/universalis. For patients receiving tofacitinib, scalp clonality and expanded CD8+ clones among the top 100 significantly decreased.

RNA was isolated and reverse transcribed to cDNA, the sequencing template. Libraries were prepared by immunoSEQ multiplex PCR; TCRdb keeps only in-frame clonotypes and omits some of them. The sample holds roughly 220,000 clones; roughly two fifths are singletons and the top ten take just under 0.5%. Sample treatment: oral pan-JAK inhibitor, 5-10 mg twice daily. The TCR was taken from a human donor with alopecia areata. The rearrangement uses TRBV5-6 and TRBJ1-1; D unclear. Sequenced material: CD4+ T cells sorted from blood, taken at week 34, from a patient treated with tofacitinib. Here the CDR3 reads CASSRGGRATMNTEAFF. Written as DNA, the CDR3 is TGTGCCAGCAGTCGAGGCGGGAGAGCCACCATGAACACTGAAGCTTTCTTT.